This TCR beta chain was sequenced during a study of T cell responses to AZD1222 COVID-19 vaccine. Study context: Analysis merged second doses at about 4 or about 12 weeks.

Unmatched junction bases numbered 5, after V lost 0 bases and J lost 0 bases. This CDR3 comprises 17 residues. The germline V gene has CDR1 SGDLS and CDR2 YYNGEE. Some clones are missing from TCRdb's copy, which holds only in-frame ones; the method was immunoSEQ multiplex PCR. The repertoire has around 120,000 clones, less than 90% of them found once; the top ten carry around 7.2%. Sequenced here: peripheral blood, sampled on day 0 of AZD1222 vaccination. The genes are TRBV9 and TRBJ2-7; 11 nucleotides line up with TRBD2. The TCR originated in an adult in good health. CDR3 amino acids: CASSVGVAGGSSYEQYF. The CDR3 region has the DNA TGTGCCAGCAGCGTAGGGGTAGCGGGAGGGAGCTCCTACGAGCAGTACTTC.